The source of this TCR beta chain is a study of long-term antiretroviral therapy in people with HIV. Study findings and constraints: Investigators report no available data on ART adherence, viral resistance or therapy changes.

The germline V and J ends were trimmed by 2 bases and 2 bases, with 12 bases remaining between them. Germline CDR1 and CDR2: MNHNY and SVGAGI (reference sequence). There are 16 residues in the CDR3. Researchers report immunoSEQ v3.0 was run at survey level. Generated by immunoSEQ multiplex PCR, the TCRdb table keeps only in-frame clones and is missing some. The sample carries under 20,000 clones, around 84% recorded once. Comment on this clone: Its specificity is not known.

The chain carries TRBV6-6 and TRBJ1-4; D unclear. The starting material was unsorted PBMCs, obtained about 3.2 years after starting antiretroviral therapy. This clonotype was obtained from a woman in her 40s with HIV. Here the CDR3 reads CASSYVFLGTNEKLFF. The CDR3 DNA is TGTGCCAGCAGTTACGTATTTCTGGGGACTAATGAAAAACTGTTTTTT.